The 10 T cell receptor beta chains given below trace back to one sample, sequenced in a study of CD8+ T cells in alopecia areata. It was cDNA, reverse transcribed from extracted RNA, that served as the sequencing template. Measured with immunoSEQ multiplex PCR; TCRdb has only the in-frame clones, and not every one. This table holds 160,000 or so clones, about 61% found once. Treatment indicated: oral pan-JAK inhibitor, 5-10 mg twice daily. Material: CD4+ T cells sorted from blood, obtained at week 56, from a patient treated with tofacitinib. The receptors were sampled from a human donor with alopecia areata.

This clone came up a few times. The gene calls are TRBV7-2 and TRBJ1-6; no clear D gene. Germline-derived CDR1 and CDR2 are SGHTA and FQGNSA. Trimming removed 2 bases at V and 0 bases at J, with 5 bases between. The CDR3 spans 15 residues. The CDR3 nucleotides are TGTGCCAGCAGCTTACAGAGCTCCTATAATTCACCCCTCCACTTT. It yields the protein CASSLQSSYNSPLHF. The full variable domain, with the rest looked up from reference TRBV7-2 and TRBJ1-6, is GAGVSQSPSNKVTEKGKDVELRCDPISGHTALYWYRQSLGQGLEFLIYFQGNSAPDKSGLPSDRFSAERTGGSVSTLTIQRTQQEDSAVYLCASSLQSSYNSPLHFGNGTRLTVT.

The table lists this clone with a few counts. In the same sample, other DNA sequences code for this CDR3. The chain carries TRBV30 and TRBJ1-1; D might be TRBD1 (6 bases). Germline CDR1 and CDR2: GTSNPN and SVGIG (reference sequence). The CDR3 covers 8 residues. Between the trimmed V and J ends, which lost 8 bases and 11 bases, there was a span of 9 bases. Here the CDR3 DNA reads TGTGCCGGCGGGGGCGCTTTCTTT. Its protein is CAGGGAFF.

The chain combines TRBV2 with TRBJ1-2, with a tentative D call TRBD1 (6 bases). The V end was cut by 2 bases, the J end by 7 bases, with 14 bases between. The CDR3 is 14 residues long. Per germline, CDR1 SNHLY and CDR2 FYNNEI. The CDR3 nucleotides read TGTGCCAGCAGTGAAACCGACCGAGGGGGTGGCTACACCTTC. The encoded protein is CASSETDRGGGYTF.

V usage is TRBV28 and J usage is TRBJ1-1; tentative D call: TRBD1 (5 bases). The ends were cut back, 6 bases at V and 0 bases at J, with 11 bases in the middle. CDR1 and CDR2 (germline): MDHEN, SYDVKM. The CDR3 runs to 14 residues. The CDR3 DNA is TGTGCCAGCAGGACCGGGACGGTGAACACTGAAGCTTTCTTT. Encoded protein: CASRTGTVNTEAFF.

This clone was seen more than once but under ten times. The chain joins TRBV28 to TRBJ1-1; D call uncertain. The CDR3 contains 11 residues. Trimming stripped 8 bases from V and 1 base from J, with 5 bases between. The germline V gene encodes CDR1 MDHEN and CDR2 SYDVKM. The CDR3 DNA is TGTGCCAGCCGAGCGAACACTGAAGCTTTCTTT. Amino acid sequence: CASRANTEAFF.

The chain employs TRBV27 and TRBJ2-1; no reliable D call. The CDR3 totals 15 residues. Germline V lookup: CDR1 MNHEY, CDR2 SMNVEV (reference sequence). V gave up 6 bases and J gave up 7 bases, with 19 bases separating them. The CDR3 sequence is CASRPAGFVGNEQFF. Written as DNA, the CDR3 is TGTGCCAGCAGACCCGCAGGCTTCGTAGGTAATGAGCAGTTCTTC.

J is TRBJ2-7 and V is TRBV6-5; D possibly uses TRBD1 or TRBD2 (5 bases each). The germline V and J ends were trimmed by 7 bases and 2 bases, with 18 bases remaining between them. Germline-derived CDR1 and CDR2 are MNHEY and SVGAGI. The CDR3 length is 15 residues. The CDR3 region has the DNA TGTGCCAGCAAACGGGGACGGGAACAAACCTACGAGCAGTACTTC. Translated, it gives CASKRGREQTYEQYF.

V gene TRBV29-1 combines with J gene TRBJ2-5; no reliable D call. This CDR3 has 14 amino acids. Trimming took 3 bases from V and 0 from J, leaving 11 bases between them. The germline V gene encodes CDR1 SQVTM and CDR2 ANQGSEA. CDR3: CSVEAGLYQETQYF. The DNA for the CDR3 is TGCAGCGTTGAGGCCGGGTTGTACCAAGAGACCCAGTACTTC. Supplemented by reference TRBV29-1 and TRBJ2-5, the full variable domain reads SAVISQKPSRDICQRGTSLTIQCQVDSQVTMMFWYRQQPGQSLTLIATANQGSEATYESGFVIDKFPISRPNLTFSTLTVSNMSPEDSSIYLCSVEAGLYQETQYFGPGTRLLVL.

The CDR3 DNA reads TGTGCCAGCAGCCGGGAAAACTATGGCTACACCTTC. This gives the protein CASSRENYGYTF. The V and J genes are TRBV7-9 and TRBJ1-2; D unresolved. CDR1 and CDR2 (germline): SEHNR, FQNEAQ (reference sequence). This CDR3 spans 12 amino acids. V lost 5 bases and J 2 bases, leaving 6 bases between the germline ends.

This rearrangement joins TRBV23-1 to TRBJ1-2; tentatively, D is TRBD1 (5 bases). TRBV23-1 is given ORF status, its function remaining uncertain. This CDR3 comprises 15 residues. Trimming shortened V by 4 bases and J by 5 bases, and 17 bases separated the two germline ends. CDR3: CASSRRDLRRYGYTF. The CDR3 nucleotides read TGCGCCAGCAGTCGCCGGGACCTTAGAAGATATGGCTACACCTTC.